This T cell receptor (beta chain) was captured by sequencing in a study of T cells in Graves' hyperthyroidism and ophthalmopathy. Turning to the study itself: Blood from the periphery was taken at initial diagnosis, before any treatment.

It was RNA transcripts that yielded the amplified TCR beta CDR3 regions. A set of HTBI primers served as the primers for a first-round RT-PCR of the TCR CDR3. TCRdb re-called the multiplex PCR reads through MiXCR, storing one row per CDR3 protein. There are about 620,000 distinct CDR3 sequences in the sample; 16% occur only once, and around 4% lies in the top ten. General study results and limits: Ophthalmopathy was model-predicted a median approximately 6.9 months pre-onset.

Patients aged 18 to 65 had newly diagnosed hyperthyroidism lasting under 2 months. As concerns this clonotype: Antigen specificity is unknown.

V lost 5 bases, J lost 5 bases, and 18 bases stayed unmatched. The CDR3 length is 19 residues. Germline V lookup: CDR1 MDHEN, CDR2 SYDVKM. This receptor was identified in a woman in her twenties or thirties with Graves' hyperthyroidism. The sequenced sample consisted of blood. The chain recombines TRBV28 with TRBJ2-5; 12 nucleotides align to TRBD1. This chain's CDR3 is CASSITATGTGGPRETQYF. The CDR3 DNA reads TGTGCCAGCAGTATCACCGCAACCGGGACAGGGGGCCCGAGGGAGACCCAGTACTTC.